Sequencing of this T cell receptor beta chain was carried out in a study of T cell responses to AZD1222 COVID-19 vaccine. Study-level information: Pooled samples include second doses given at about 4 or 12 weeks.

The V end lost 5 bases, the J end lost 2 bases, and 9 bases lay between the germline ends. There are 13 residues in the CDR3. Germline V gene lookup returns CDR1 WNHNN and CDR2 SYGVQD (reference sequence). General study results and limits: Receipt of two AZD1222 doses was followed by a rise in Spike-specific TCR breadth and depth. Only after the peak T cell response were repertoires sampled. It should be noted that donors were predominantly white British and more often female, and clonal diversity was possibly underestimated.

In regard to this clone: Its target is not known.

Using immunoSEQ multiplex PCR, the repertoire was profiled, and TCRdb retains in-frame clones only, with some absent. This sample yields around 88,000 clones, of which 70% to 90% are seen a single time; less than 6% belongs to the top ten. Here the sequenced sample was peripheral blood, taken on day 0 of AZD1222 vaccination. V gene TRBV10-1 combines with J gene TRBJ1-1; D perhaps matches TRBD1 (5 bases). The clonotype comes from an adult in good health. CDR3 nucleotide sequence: TGCGCCAGCAGTCCCGGGACCAACACTGAAGCTTTCTTT. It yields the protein CASSPGTNTEAFF.